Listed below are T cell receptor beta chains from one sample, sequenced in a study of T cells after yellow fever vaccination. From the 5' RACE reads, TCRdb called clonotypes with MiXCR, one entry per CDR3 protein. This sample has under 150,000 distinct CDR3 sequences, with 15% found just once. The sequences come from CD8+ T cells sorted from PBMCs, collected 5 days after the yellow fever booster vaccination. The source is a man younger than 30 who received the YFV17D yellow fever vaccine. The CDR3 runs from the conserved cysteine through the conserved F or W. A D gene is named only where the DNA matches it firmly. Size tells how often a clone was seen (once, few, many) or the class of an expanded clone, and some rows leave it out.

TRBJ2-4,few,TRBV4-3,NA,CASSLGLAKNIQYF,TGCGCCAGCAGCCTGGGGCTAGCCAAAAACATTCAGTACTTC
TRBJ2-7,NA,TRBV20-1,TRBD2,CSAPRLAGGTTYEQYF,TGCAGTGCCCCGAGACTAGCGGGGGGTACTACTTACGAGCAGTACTTC
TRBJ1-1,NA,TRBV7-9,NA,CASNLSGEGNTEAFF,TGTGCCAGCAACCTATCGGGGGAGGGGAACACTGAAGCTTTCTTT
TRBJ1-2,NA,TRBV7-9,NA,CASSHPGAELSYGYTF,TGTGCCAGCAGCCATCCGGGTGCCGAGCTCAGCTATGGCTACACCTTC
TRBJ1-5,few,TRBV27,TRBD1,CASSPRTGYPGPQHF,TGTGCCAGCAGTCCCCGGACAGGGTATCCGGGGCCCCAGCATTTT
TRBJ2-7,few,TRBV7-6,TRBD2,CASSLGPGGSVSYEQYF,TGTGCCAGCAGCTTAGGCCCCGGGGGGTCGGTATCCTACGAGCAGTACTTC
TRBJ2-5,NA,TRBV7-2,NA,CASSLAPIELQETQYF,TGTGCCAGCAGCTTAGCCCCTATAGAACTCCAAGAGACCCAGTACTTC
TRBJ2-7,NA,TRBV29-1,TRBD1,CSVGENRDRVGYEQYF,TGCAGCGTTGGAGAAAACCGGGACAGGGTTGGGTACGAGCAGTACTTC
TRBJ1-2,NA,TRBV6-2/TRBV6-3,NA,CASSYSLNGYTF,TGTGCCAGCAGTTACTCCCTAAATGGCTACACCTTC
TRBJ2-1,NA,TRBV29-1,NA,CSVVGNEQFF,TGCAGCGTTGTAGGGAATGAGCAGTTCTTC
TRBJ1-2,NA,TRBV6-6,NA,CASTPRTGEGGYGYTF,TGTGCCAGCACCCCCCGCACGGGGGAGGGAGGCTATGGCTACACCTTC
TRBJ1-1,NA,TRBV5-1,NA,CASSLVLAYMNTEAFF,TGCGCCAGCAGCTTAGTTCTCGCCTACATGAACACTGAAGCTTTCTTT